This T cell receptor beta chain was documented in a study of T cells in Graves' hyperthyroidism and ophthalmopathy. The source material, RNA transcripts, was used to amplify TCR beta CDR3 regions. The HTBI set primed first-round TCR CDR3 RT-PCR. TCRdb re-called the multiplex PCR reads through MiXCR, storing one row per CDR3 protein. The repertoire has approximately 200,000 distinct CDR3 sequences, about a sixth of them found once; the top ten carry about 45%. V gave up 5 bases and J gave up 7 bases; unmatched junction bases: 5. The CDR3 runs 14 residues. CDR1 is LGHDT and CDR2 is YNNKEL in the germline V gene (reference sequence). Patients counted as stable if ophthalmopathy did not develop within 18 months. Notes on the study in general: Most thyroid clonotypes expanded above 0.001 appeared in blood too.

About this clonotype: Its antigen is as yet unknown.

The V gene is TRBV3-1, the J gene TRBJ2-1, with 10 bases identical to TRBD1. The material sequenced was blood. The sequence was collected from a man aged 40-49 years with Graves' hyperthyroidism. CDR3 nucleotides: TGTGCCAGCAGCGAACCGGGACAGGGGAATGAGCAGTTCTTC. Amino acid sequence: CASSEPGQGNEQFF.